The 15 T cell receptor beta chains below come from one sample, sequenced in a study of OX40 agonist ivuxolimab in advanced cancers. Assay: immunoSEQ multiplex PCR; the TCRdb copy retains only in-frame clones and omits some. The sample has about 82,000 clones; 91% are singletons. The sequencing here drew on CD4+ or CD8+ T cells sorted from blood, taken in a trial of the OX40 agonist ivuxolimab. These TCRs come from an adult with an advanced solid tumor such as melanoma, head and neck, liver or kidney cancer.

Only one count was recorded for this clone. In DNA form, the CDR3 reads TGTGCCATCAGTTGGGGAGGGGGCGCAGCAAGGGACGGCTACACCTTC. Protein product: CAISWGGGAARDGYTF. The V gene is TRBV10-3, the J gene TRBJ1-2; 7 bases fit TRBD1. Germline V gene lookup returns CDR1 ENHRY and CDR2 SYGVKD. V shed 5 bases and J 8 bases; nucleotides not matched to a gene: 17. The CDR3 runs to 16 residues.

This rearrangement joins TRBV28 to TRBJ1-1; a weak D match, TRBD1 (6 bases). The length of the CDR3 is 11 residues. V lost 3 bases to trimming and J lost 11 bases, with 10 bases between them. Germline loops: CDR1 MDHEN, CDR2 SYDVKM. CDR3 bases: TGTGCCAGCAGTTTTAGGGGGATGGCTTTCTTT. Translated: CASSFRGMAFF.

J is TRBJ2-6 and V is TRBV21-1. TRBV21-1 is given as a pseudogene. The CDR3 consists of 16 residues. This chain's CDR3 is CASSKIDRIGANVLTF. CDR3 nucleotide sequence: TGTGCCAGCAGCAAAATTGATAGGATTGGGGCCAACGTCCTGACTTTC.

The V and J genes are TRBV6-4 and TRBJ2-2, with D unclear. This CDR3 contains 13 residues. Germline V gene lookup returns CDR1 MRHNA and CDR2 SNTAGT. Trimming pared 3 bases from V and 1 base from J, leaving 3 bases between. The CDR3 coding sequence is TGTGCCAGCAGTGATGAGAACACCGGGGAGCTGTTTTTT. Encoded protein: CASSDENTGELFF.

Only one count was recorded for this clone. The J gene is TRBJ2-1, the V gene TRBV18; D gene uncertain. This CDR3 is 14 amino acids long. The ends were cut back, 1 base at V and 1 base at J, with 5 bases in the middle. Germline V lookup: CDR1 KGHSH, CDR2 LQKENI. The CDR3 loop is CASSPRLSYNEQFF. CDR3 DNA: TGTGCCAGCTCACCACGGTTGTCCTACAATGAGCAGTTCTTC.

This rearrangement joins TRBV10-3 to TRBJ2-7; 9 bases are shared with TRBD1. Germline V CDR1 and CDR2: ENHRY, SYGVKD. With V trimmed by 10 bases and J by 4 bases, 5 bases remained unmatched. There are 12 residues in the CDR3. The CDR3 region has the DNA TGTGCCACTGGGACAGGGACATACGAGCAGTACTTC. Its protein product is CATGTGTYEQYF.

This chain links TRBV30 with TRBJ1-1; 8 nucleotides align to TRBD1. J lost 5 bases, V lost 3 bases, and 5 bases had no gene match. Germline V gives CDR1 GTSNPN, CDR2 SVGIG (reference sequence). The CDR3 is made up of 13 amino acids. The CDR3 nucleotides are TGTGCCTGGAGATCAGGGGGCGGGACTGAAGCTTTCTTT. The encoded protein is CAWRSGGGTEAFF.

The CDR3 spells CASRPRGTNEKLFF. Written as DNA, the CDR3 is TGTGCCAGCAGACCCAGGGGCACTAATGAAAAACTGTTTTTT. The genes are TRBV6-1 and TRBJ1-4; weak D call: TRBD1 (6 bases). Germline CDR1 is MNHNS and CDR2 is SASEGT. V lost 6 bases and J lost 2, with 10 bases in between. There are 14 residues in the CDR3.

The CDR3 loop is CASSQAPGLAYEQYF. The CDR3 DNA sequence: TGTGCCAGCAGCCAAGCACCGGGACTAGCCTACGAGCAGTACTTC. The V gene is TRBV4-2, the J gene TRBJ2-7, with 8 bases matching TRBD2. The J segment lost 2 bases and the V segment lost 1 base, leaving 4 bases of the junction unmatched. The CDR3 totals 15 residues. The germline V gene has CDR1 LGHNA and CDR2 YNFKEQ.

The rearrangement uses TRBV19 and TRBJ1-5, with D hard to call. The V and J ends lost 7 bases and 4 bases respectively, with 17 bases between them. Germline-derived CDR1 and CDR2 are LNHDA and SQIVND (reference sequence). This CDR3 region has 15 residues. In DNA, the CDR3 is TGTGCCAGTACCCCGTTAGAGGGCTCGAATCAGCCCCAGCATTTT. Residues: CASTPLEGSNQPQHF.

The sample holds one count of this clone. One junction end disagrees with the germline gene, perhaps due to a read error. The chain is built from TRBV7-7 and TRBJ2-1, with a weak D call TRBD2 (6 bases). There are 15 residues in the CDR3. Germline CDR1 and CDR2: SSHAT and FNYEAQ (reference sequence). In DNA, the CDR3 is TGTGCTAGCAGCTTGCGACTAGAGTCCCGGCATGAGCAGTTCTTC. Its protein is CASSLRLESRHEQFF. The whole variable domain, remainder taken from reference TRBV7-7 and TRBJ2-1, is GAGVSQSPRYKVTKRGQDVTLRCDPISSHATLYWYQQALGQGPEFLTYFNYEAQPDKSGLPSDRFSAERPEGSISTLTIQRTEQRDSAMYRCASSLRLESRHEQFFGPGTRLTVL.

This chain links TRBV5-1 with TRBJ2-5, with 11 bases aligning to TRBD1. The closer fit of TRBJ2-7 to the DNA end suggests the J call may be wrong. This CDR3 spans 15 amino acids. CDR1 is SGHRS, CDR2 YFSETQ, per germline. In DNA form, the CDR3 reads TGCGCCAGCAGCGGACAGGGGGCTTTTTCCTACGAGCAGTACTTC. Translation gives CASSGQGAFSYEQYF.

The rearrangement links TRBV28 to TRBJ1-1; D may be TRBD1 (5 bases). The CDR3 loop spans 13 amino acids. Trimming removed 7 bases from V and 2 bases from J, with 11 bases in between. Germline values: CDR1 MDHEN, CDR2 SYDVKM. In DNA form, the CDR3 reads TGTGCCAGCACCTACAGGCGAAACACTGAAGCTTTCTTT. The encoded protein is CASTYRRNTEAFF.

This chain connects TRBV4-3 to TRBJ2-2; D remains ambiguous. Germline V CDR1 and CDR2: LGHNA, YSLEER. This CDR3 has 18 amino acids. V was shortened by 2 bases and J by 0 bases, with 16 bases between the two germline ends. For the CDR3, the DNA is TGCGCCAGCAGCCAAAAAACATCAGGCGTTACGAACACCGGGGAGCTGTTTTTT. Translation gives CASSQKTSGVTNTGELFF.

This clone was picked up a small number of times. The J gene is TRBJ2-3, the V gene TRBV20-1; D not certain. Germline assignment: CDR1 DFQATT and CDR2 SNEGSKA (reference sequence). Deletions cut 2 bases from V and 7 bases from J, with 7 bases between. The CDR3 runs to 11 residues. CDR3 in amino acids: CSARYSNTQYF. The CDR3 DNA sequence: TGCAGTGCTAGATACTCCAATACGCAGTATTTT.